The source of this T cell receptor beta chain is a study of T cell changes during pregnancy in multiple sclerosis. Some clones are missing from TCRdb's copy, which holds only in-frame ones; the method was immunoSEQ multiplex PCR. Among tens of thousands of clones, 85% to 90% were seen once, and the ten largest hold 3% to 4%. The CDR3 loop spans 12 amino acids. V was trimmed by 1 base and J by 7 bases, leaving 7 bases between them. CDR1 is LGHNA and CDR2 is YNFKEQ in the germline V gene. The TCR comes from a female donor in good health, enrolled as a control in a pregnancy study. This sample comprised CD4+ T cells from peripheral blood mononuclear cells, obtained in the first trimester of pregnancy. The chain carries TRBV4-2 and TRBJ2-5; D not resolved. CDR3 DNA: TGTGCCAGCAGCCAAGGATCGGGGACCCAGTACTTC. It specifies CASSQGSGTQYF.